One and the same sample provided the 32 T cell receptor beta chains below, sequenced in a study of OX40 agonist ivuxolimab in advanced cancers. Assay: immunoSEQ multiplex PCR; the TCRdb copy retains only in-frame clones and omits some. The table lists 75,000 to 100,000 clones, 91% of them singletons. The sequencing used CD4+ or CD8+ T cells sorted from blood, collected in a trial of the OX40 agonist ivuxolimab. The receptors derive from an adult with an advanced solid tumor such as melanoma, head and neck, liver or kidney cancer.

This chain connects TRBV19 to TRBJ2-1, with TRBD2 identical over 9 bases. This CDR3 is 15 amino acids long. CDR1 and CDR2 from the germline V gene are LNHDA and SQIVND (reference sequence). After removal of 5 bases from V and 4 bases from J, the junction contained 6 bases not matched to a gene. For the CDR3, the DNA is TGTGCCAGTAGTCTGGCGGGAGGGCGGTACAATGAGCAGTTCTTC. This gives the protein CASSLAGGRYNEQFF.

This rearrangement joins TRBV5-1 to TRBJ2-1, with 8 bases that match TRBD1. CDR1 is SGHRS, CDR2 YFSETQ, per germline. The CDR3 loop spans 19 amino acids. J lost 0 bases, V lost 4 bases, and 15 bases had no gene match. The DNA for the CDR3 is TGCGCCAGCAGCCCCCGGGACAGAAGACAGGGGAGCTCCTACAATGAGCAGTTCTTC. It encodes CASSPRDRRQGSSYNEQFF.

The rearrangement uses TRBV5-5 and TRBJ2-5, with 11 nucleotides matching TRBD2. The junction had 6 bases not matched to a gene; V was cut back by 0 bases and J by 2 bases. This CDR3 is 17 amino acids long. Germline V gene sequence: CDR1 SGHKS, CDR2 YYEKEE (reference sequence). The CDR3 nucleotides read TGTGCCAGCAGCTTGGTGCCGACTAGCGGGGCTCAAGAGACCCAGTACTTC. Amino acids: CASSLVPTSGAQETQYF.

V and J are TRBV19 and TRBJ1-5, with no clear D. V gave up 6 bases and J gave up 0 bases, with 6 bases separating them. Germline V gene sequence: CDR1 LNHDA, CDR2 SQIVND (reference sequence). The CDR3 is 13 residues long. CDR3 DNA sequence: TGTGCCAGTAGGAGATATAGCAATCAGCCCCAGCATTTT. This sequence encodes CASRRYSNQPQHF.

V is TRBV19 and J is TRBJ1-2; no reliable D call. The length of the CDR3 is 11 residues. Germline CDR1 and CDR2: LNHDA and SQIVND (reference sequence). Between the trimmed V and J ends, which lost 3 bases and 8 bases, there was a span of 7 bases. The CDR3 nucleotides are TGTGCCAGTAGTATGGAAGAGGGCTACACCTTC. Its protein product is CASSMEEGYTF. Filled out from reference TRBV19 and TRBJ1-2, the complete variable domain reads DGGITQSPKYLFRKEGQNVTLSCEQNLNHDAMYWYRQDPGQGLRLIYYSQIVNDFQKGDIAEGYSVSREKKESFPLTVTSAQKNPTAFYLCASSMEEGYTFGSGTRLTVV.

This clone was counted once. The V call is TRBV15, the J call TRBJ2-1; 7 bases align to TRBD2. J lost 3 bases, V lost 2 bases, and 7 bases had no gene match. The germline V gene encodes CDR1 LNHNV and CDR2 YYDKDF (reference sequence). The CDR3 totals 16 residues. The CDR3 bases are TGTGCCACCAGCAGAAACCGGGGGGTAATCTACAATGAGCAGTTCTTC. This sequence encodes CATSRNRGVIYNEQFF.

This clone was counted only a few times. The chain couples TRBV2 to TRBJ2-5, with D maybe TRBD1 (5 bases). The CDR3 totals 13 residues. The germline gives CDR1 SNHLY, CDR2 FYNNEI. Between the trimmed V and J ends, which lost 4 bases and 5 bases, there was a span of 11 bases. CDR3 bases: TGTGCCAGCAGTGTCATAGGGGTTGAGACCCAGTACTTC. Its translation: CASSVIGVETQYF. The full variable domain, in which reference TRBV2 and TRBJ2-5 provide the parts outside the CDR3, is EPEVTQTPSHQVTQMGQEVILRCVPISNHLYFYWYRQILGQKVEFLVSFYNNEISEKSEIFDDQFSVERPDGSNFTLKIRSTKLEDSAMYFCASSVIGVETQYFGPGTRLLVL.

This chain links TRBV5-4 with TRBJ2-1; possibly TRBD2 for D (5 bases). The CDR3 has 14 amino acids. Per the germline V gene, CDR1 is SGHNT and CDR2 is YYREEE (reference sequence). The V and J ends lost 2 bases and 9 bases respectively, with 15 bases between them. This CDR3 is CASSFTGISGEQFF. In nucleotides, the CDR3 is TGTGCCAGCAGCTTCACCGGGATTTCGGGTGAGCAGTTCTTC.

The genes are TRBV2 and TRBJ2-1; tentatively, D is TRBD2 (5 bases). Per the germline V gene, CDR1 is SNHLY and CDR2 is FYNNEI. Trimming removed 8 bases from V and 15 bases from J, with 20 bases in between. The CDR3 is 12 residues long. In DNA form, the CDR3 reads TGTGCCAGCGGCCGAAGCGGCACCGGCGGGTTCTTC. Translating it yields CASGRSGTGGFF.

V gene TRBV18 combines with J gene TRBJ1-2; 7 bases are shared with TRBD1. The CDR3 extends over 14 amino acids. Germline-derived CDR1 and CDR2 are KGHSH and LQKENI. The V segment lost 2 bases and the J segment 5 bases; nucleotides outside the gene matches: 5. As DNA, the CDR3 is TGTGCCAGCTCACCATCAAGGGGGCAATATGGCTACACCTTC. Protein sequence: CASSPSRGQYGYTF.

The chain combines TRBV7-2 with TRBJ2-3, with D perhaps matching TRBD2 (6 bases). The CDR3 is 15 amino acids. CDR1 is SGHTA, CDR2 FQGNSA, per germline. Trimming pared 5 bases from V and 0 bases from J, leaving 12 bases between. For the CDR3, the DNA is TGTGCCAGCAGCATGGCGGGACCTAGCACAGATACGCAGTATTTT. It is translated as CASSMAGPSTDTQYF.

The chain couples TRBV7-9 to TRBJ2-5; tentatively, D is TRBD2 (6 bases). The CDR3 sequence is 13 residues long. Germline V CDR1 and CDR2: SEHNR, FQNEAQ (reference sequence). Trimming took off 1 base at V and 10 bases at J, with 13 bases between the two ends. CDR3 residues: CASSLVTRTNQYF. The DNA for the CDR3 is TGTGCCAGCAGCTTAGTGACTAGGACTAACCAGTACTTC. Full variable domain (outside the CDR3, taken from reference TRBV7-9 and TRBJ2-5): DTGVSQNPRHKITKRGQNVTFRCDPISEHNRLYWYRQTLGQGPEFLTYFQNEAQLEKSRLLSDRFSAERPKGSFSTLEIQRTEQGDSAMYLCASSLVTRTNQYFGPGTRLLVL.

This chain connects TRBV7-2 to TRBJ2-5, with D hard to call. The germline CDR1 and CDR2 sequences are SGHTA and FQGNSA. The CDR3 sequence is 12 residues long. V was shortened by 6 bases and J by 1 base, with 6 bases between the two germline ends. The CDR3 loop reads CASSPTQETQYF. The CDR3 bases are TGTGCCAGCAGTCCGACCCAAGAGACCCAGTACTTC. The complete variable domain, with remaining parts taken from reference TRBV7-2 and TRBJ2-5, reads GAGVSQSPSNKVTEKGKDVELRCDPISGHTALYWYRQSLGQGLEFLIYFQGNSAPDKSGLPSDRFSAERTGGSVSTLTIQRTQQEDSAVYLCASSPTQETQYFGPGTRLLVL.

The rearrangement uses TRBV5-8 and TRBJ2-2, with no clear D. Looked up from germline, CDR1 is SGHTS and CDR2 is YDEGEE. Trimming removed 1 base at V and 4 bases at J, with 5 bases between. The CDR3 length is 13 residues. Here the CDR3 DNA reads TGTGCCAGCAGCTTGCGGGCCACCGGGGAGCTGTTTTTT. Translating it yields CASSLRATGELFF.

CDR3 loop: CASSLLPPTDTQYF. DNA of the CDR3: TGCGCCAGCAGCCTACTTCCCCCCACAGATACGCAGTATTTT. This sequence joins TRBV5-1 and TRBJ2-3; D is unclear. The CDR3 runs 14 residues. V dropped 4 bases and J dropped 2 bases, with 11 bases sitting between them. CDR1 is SGHRS and CDR2 is YFSETQ in the germline V gene.

This chain connects TRBV5-1 to TRBJ2-6, with TRBD1 as a possible D gene (5 bases). The CDR3 has 17 residues. Trimming took 1 base from V and 0 from J, leaving 11 bases between them. Germline V CDR1 and CDR2: SGHRS, YFSETQ. The chain's CDR3 is CASSLRGGSSGANVLTF. Written as DNA, the CDR3 is TGCGCCAGCAGCTTGAGGGGCGGAAGCTCTGGGGCCAACGTCCTGACTTTC.

V and J are TRBV5-4 and TRBJ1-1; D not resolved. Trimming left V 2 bases short and J 6 bases short, with 14 bases between. Germline CDR1 and CDR2: SGHNT and YYREEE (reference sequence). The CDR3 spans 14 residues. The CDR3 here is CASSLGRGTAEAFF. The CDR3 DNA is TGTGCCAGCAGCTTAGGACGGGGAACGGCTGAAGCTTTCTTT. The whole variable domain, remainder taken from reference TRBV5-4 and TRBJ1-1, is ETGVTQSPTHLIKTRGQQVTLRCSSQSGHNTVSWYQQALGQGPQFIFQYYREEENGRGNFPPRFSGLQFPNYSSELNVNALELDDSALYLCASSLGRGTAEAFFGQGTRLTVV.

Points on this clone: The sample carries other DNA sequences with the same CDR3. The chain carries TRBV30 and TRBJ2-7, with a weak D call TRBD1 (6 bases). This CDR3 spans 12 amino acids. Germline V gene lookup returns CDR1 GTSNPN and CDR2 SVGIG (reference sequence). The ends were cut back, 2 bases at V and 4 bases at J, with 9 bases in the middle. The CDR3 region is CAWSLQGYEQYF. CDR3 in DNA: TGTGCCTGGAGTCTCCAGGGGTACGAGCAGTACTTC.

This clone was recorded once. The V call is TRBV18, the J call TRBJ2-5; 11 nucleotides line up with TRBD2. The J call may be in error: the DNA end matches TRBJ2-7 better. The CDR3 runs to 19 residues. Germline lookup yields CDR1 KGHSH and CDR2 LQKENI. CDR3 loop: CASSPSLAGVKVGHHEQYF. CDR3 coding DNA: TGTGCCAGCTCACCGTCACTAGCGGGAGTAAAGGTCGGACACCACGAGCAGTACTTC.

The rearrangement joins TRBV28 to TRBJ2-1; 7 bases match TRBD1. Germline V lookup: CDR1 MDHEN, CDR2 SYDVKM. The CDR3 runs to 14 residues. Unmatched junction bases numbered 4, after V lost 4 bases and J lost 4 bases. Here the CDR3 DNA reads TGTGCCAGCAGTTCCTCGGGACAGTACAATGAGCAGTTCTTC. Amino acid sequence: CASSSSGQYNEQFF.

The V and J genes are TRBV4-2 and TRBJ2-7; 9 bases line up with TRBD1. Looked up from germline, CDR1 is LGHNA and CDR2 is YNFKEQ. The ends lost 1 base at V and 4 bases at J; junction bases unmatched: 5. CDR3 length: 15 amino acids. Here the CDR3 reads CASSQVFGQGYEQYF. In nucleotides, the CDR3 is TGTGCCAGCAGCCAAGTATTTGGACAGGGGTACGAGCAGTACTTC.

The rearrangement uses TRBV7-9 and TRBJ1-1, with no clear D. The CDR3 is 15 amino acids. V dropped 1 base and J dropped 4 bases, with 13 bases sitting between them. Germline CDR1 is SEHNR and CDR2 is FQNEAQ (reference sequence). The CDR3 spells CASSLDPRRSTEAFF. The CDR3 region has the DNA TGTGCCAGCAGCTTAGACCCCCGCAGGTCCACTGAAGCTTTCTTT.

The genes are TRBV6-5 and TRBJ1-6; D not certain. The CDR3 length is 14 residues. Between the trimmed V and J ends, which lost 0 bases and 9 bases, there was a span of 9 bases. From germline, CDR1 is MNHEY and CDR2 SVGAGI. CDR3 loop: CASSYSIGRSPLHF. CDR3 sequence (DNA): TGTGCCAGCAGTTACTCGATAGGGCGTTCACCCCTCCACTTT.

The V gene is TRBV29-1, the J gene TRBJ2-3; TRBD2 is a possible D gene (5 bases). Trimming removed 4 bases from V and 0 bases from J, with 14 bases in between. This CDR3 has 15 residues. Germline CDR1 and CDR2: SQVTM and ANQGSEA. The CDR3, as DNA: TGCAGCGTTGTGAGTTGGGAGAAGAGCACAGATACGCAGTATTTT. This sequence encodes CSVVSWEKSTDTQYF.

The J gene is TRBJ2-1, the V gene TRBV28; maybe TRBD1 (5 bases). The CDR3 is 13 residues long. Germline CDR1 MDHEN, CDR2 SYDVKM. V lost 10 bases and J lost 6, with 16 bases in between. The DNA for the CDR3 is TGTGCCACCCTTCAGCCCCAGGGCAATGAGCAGTTCTTC. This encodes CATLQPQGNEQFF.

CDR3 sequence reads: CASSYSRRGSYGYTF. The CDR3 DNA reads as TGTGCCAGCAGTTACTCCCGTAGGGGGTCCTATGGCTACACCTTC. The chain links TRBV6-5 to TRBJ1-2; perhaps TRBD1 as D (6 bases). Germline CDR1 and CDR2: MNHEY and SVGAGI. V was shortened by 0 bases and J by 4 bases, with 12 bases between the two germline ends. CDR3 length: 15 amino acids.

This clone appeared a single time. The rearrangement links TRBV4-3 to TRBJ2-3; D gene ambiguous. There are 15 residues in the CDR3. Deletions cut 8 bases from V and 6 bases from J, with 21 bases between. In germline, CDR1 is LGHNA, CDR2 YSLEER. CDR3 sequence reads: CASALRPYSSDTQYF. CDR3 bases: TGCGCCAGCGCCTTAAGGCCGTATAGCTCCGATACGCAGTATTTT.

The CDR3 nucleotides read TGTGCCAGCAGAGAAGCGGGAGGATCCACCGGGGAGCTGTTTTTT. As protein: CASREAGGSTGELFF. This sequence joins TRBV7-3 and TRBJ2-2, with 9 bases matching TRBD2. CDR1 SGHTA and CDR2 FQGTGA come from the germline V gene. This CDR3 region has 15 residues. Trimming at V came to 6 bases and at J to 4 bases, leaving 6 bases not matched to a gene.

The chain uses TRBV7-6 and TRBJ1-2; tentative D call: TRBD1 (5 bases). Germline CDR1 SGHVS, CDR2 FNYEAQ. The CDR3 extends over 15 amino acids. The ends were cut back, 5 bases at V and 2 bases at J, with 15 bases in the middle. The CDR3 DNA reads TGTGCCAGCAGCCCCCATTTGGGGGTAAACTATGGCTACACCTTC. Protein: CASSPHLGVNYGYTF.

The rearrangement links TRBV19 to TRBJ2-7, with a tentative D call TRBD1 (7 bases). The CDR3 covers 13 residues. The germline gives CDR1 LNHDA, CDR2 SQIVND (reference sequence). Between the trimmed V and J ends, which lost 6 bases and 3 bases, there was a span of 12 bases. CDR3 sequence: CASREGAVYEQYF. The CDR3 DNA reads as TGTGCCAGTAGGGAGGGGGCGGTCTACGAGCAGTACTTC.

The J gene is TRBJ2-3, the V gene TRBV6-4; the match to TRBD1 covers 8 bases. J gave up 4 bases and V 6 bases, and 6 bases lay outside the gene matches. The CDR3 is 14 amino acids. Looked up from germline, CDR1 is MRHNA and CDR2 is SNTAGT. Here the CDR3 reads CASSTDRGADTQYF. The CDR3 DNA sequence: TGTGCCAGCAGCACCGACAGGGGTGCAGATACGCAGTATTTT.

The V gene is TRBV11-3, the J gene TRBJ2-3, with 7 bases that match TRBD2. Unmatched junction bases numbered 12, after V lost 5 bases and J lost 4 bases. From germline, CDR1 is SGHNT and CDR2 YENEEA. The CDR3 runs 16 residues. CDR3 amino acids: CASSRQVAGVSDTQYF. The CDR3, as DNA: TGTGCCAGCAGCCGCCAGGTGGCGGGAGTATCAGATACGCAGTATTTT.